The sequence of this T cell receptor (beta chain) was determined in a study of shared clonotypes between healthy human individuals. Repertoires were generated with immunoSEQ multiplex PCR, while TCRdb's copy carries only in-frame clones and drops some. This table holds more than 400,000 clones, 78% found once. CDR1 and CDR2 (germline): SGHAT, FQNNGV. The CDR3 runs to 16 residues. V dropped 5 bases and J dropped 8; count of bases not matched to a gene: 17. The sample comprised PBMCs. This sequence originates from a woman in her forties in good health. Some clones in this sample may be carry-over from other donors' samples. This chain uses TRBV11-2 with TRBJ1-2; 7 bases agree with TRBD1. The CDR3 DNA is TGTGCCAGCAGCCGGTTAGCCTTCGACAGGGCCCGAGGCTACACCTTC. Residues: CASSRLAFDRARGYTF. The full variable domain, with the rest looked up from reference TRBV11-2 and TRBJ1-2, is EAGVAQSPRYKIIEKRQSVAFWCNPISGHATLYWYQQILGQGPKLLIQFQNNGVVDDSQLPKDRFSAERLKGVDSTLKIQPAKLEDSAVYLCASSRLAFDRARGYTFGSGTRLTVV.